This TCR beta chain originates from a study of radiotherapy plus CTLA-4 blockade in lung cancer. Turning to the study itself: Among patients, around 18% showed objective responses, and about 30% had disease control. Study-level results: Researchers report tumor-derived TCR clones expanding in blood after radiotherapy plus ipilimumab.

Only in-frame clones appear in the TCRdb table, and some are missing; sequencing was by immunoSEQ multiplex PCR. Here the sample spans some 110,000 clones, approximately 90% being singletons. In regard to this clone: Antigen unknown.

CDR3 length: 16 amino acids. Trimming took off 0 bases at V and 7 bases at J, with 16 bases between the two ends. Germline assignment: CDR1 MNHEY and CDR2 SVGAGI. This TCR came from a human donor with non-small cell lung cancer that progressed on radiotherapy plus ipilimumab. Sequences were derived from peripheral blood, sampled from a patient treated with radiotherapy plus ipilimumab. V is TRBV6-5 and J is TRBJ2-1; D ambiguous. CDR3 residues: CASSYSTLPLGNEQFF. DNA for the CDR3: TGTGCCAGCAGTTACTCGACGCTACCCTTGGGAAATGAGCAGTTCTTC.